This TCR beta chain derives from a study of cytomegalovirus exposure and HLA in healthy donors. Concerning this clone: What it binds is not known.

Assay: immunoSEQ multiplex PCR; the TCRdb copy retains only in-frame clones and omits some. The repertoire has approximately 60,000 clones, about 92% of them found once; the top ten carry about 6%. Trimming cost V 6 bases and J 3 bases; bases outside gene matches: 5. The CDR3 loop spans 14 amino acids. Germline CDR1 and CDR2: MNHEY and SMNVEV (reference sequence). Study findings and constraints: The classifier reportedly diagnosed cytomegalovirus status with high sensitivity and specificity. That first-cohort TCR clusters tended to co-occur in the 130 or so validation repertoires was found in a later analysis. The authors enumerated 180 or so TCR beta chains as linked to cytomegalovirus. Specificity of a few CMV-associated chains for CMV antigens was verified in vitro.

Sequenced sample: PBMCs. This receptor was identified in a young woman in good health and CMV-seronegative. The genes are TRBV27 and TRBJ2-1; TRBD2 matches 7 bases. DNA of the CDR3: TGTGCCAGCAGGCCCGGGACTATCTACAATGAGCAGTTCTTC. This encodes CASRPGTIYNEQFF.